Given below is one T cell receptor (beta chain) in context. As yet, its antigen is unknown. After removal of 1 base from V and 1 base from J, the junction contained 9 bases not matched to a gene. Germline V gene data show CDR1 as SEHNR and CDR2 as FQNEAQ (reference sequence). The CDR3 is 18 amino acids. This specimen comes from a study of cytomegalovirus exposure and HLA in healthy donors. General study results and limits: The presence/absence work took it that sequencing depth was about the same across donors.

PCR amplification relied on 60 Vbeta primers (plus 13 Jbeta primers). Only in-frame clones appear in the TCRdb table, and some are missing; sequencing was by immunoSEQ multiplex PCR. This sample's table reports 95,000 to 110,000 clones. This chain joins TRBV7-9 and TRBJ2-1, with 8 bases lining up with TRBD2. The origin of this receptor is a middle-aged man in good health and CMV-seronegative. Source material: PBMCs. CDR3 sequence: CASSLGGSGETSYNEQFF. For the CDR3, the DNA is TGTGCCAGCAGCTTAGGGGGTAGCGGGGAGACTTCCTACAATGAGCAGTTCTTC.